Listed below are T cell receptor beta chains from one sample, sequenced in a study of CD4+ T cells in melanoma. Sequenced by immunoSEQ multiplex PCR; TCRdb stores in-frame clones only, minus some. The sample gives 7,000 to 9,500 clones, approximately 70% of which show up once; over 15% is in the top ten. The sample was cells from a culture (not recorded whether cultured in vitro). These receptors were collected from a human donor with melanoma. CDR3s leave out the opening cysteine and the closing phenylalanine or tryptophan. The D gene is left open where the match is weak.

>TRBJ2-3|TRBD2|TRBV5-1
ASSEAGGEDTQY
>TRBJ1-1|NA|TRBV5-5
ASTSAVMNTEAF
>TRBJ2-2|NA|TRBV5-1
ASSLAGAGATGELF
>TRBJ2-2|NA|TRBV2
ASRSTVFGELF
>TRBJ2-6|TRBD2|TRBV19
ATGGSWANVLT
>TRBJ1-1|NA|TRBV10-3
AISEAMDTEAF
>TRBJ1-4|NA|TRBV5-1
ASSLDGERLF
>TRBJ2-1|NA|TRBV6-5
ASSRRVPGEQF
>TRBJ1-6|NA|TRBV5-1
ASSSQGSSYNSPLH
>TRBJ2-1|TRBD2|TRBV6-5
ASSRLAGNNEQF
>TRBJ2-7|TRBD2|TRBV5-1
ASSSIAGGYEQY
>TRBJ2-3|TRBD2|TRBV5-1
ASSWTAGGPTDTQY
>TRBJ1-4|NA|TRBV4-1
ASSQMVGEKLF
>TRBJ2-1|NA|TRBV20-1
SATDEERLF
>TRBJ1-6|TRBD1|TRBV5-6
ASTSGGTAYNSPLH
>TRBJ1-1|NA|TRBV20-1
SASGGVGAF
>TRBJ1-2|NA|TRBV4-2
ASSQDTLWYGYT